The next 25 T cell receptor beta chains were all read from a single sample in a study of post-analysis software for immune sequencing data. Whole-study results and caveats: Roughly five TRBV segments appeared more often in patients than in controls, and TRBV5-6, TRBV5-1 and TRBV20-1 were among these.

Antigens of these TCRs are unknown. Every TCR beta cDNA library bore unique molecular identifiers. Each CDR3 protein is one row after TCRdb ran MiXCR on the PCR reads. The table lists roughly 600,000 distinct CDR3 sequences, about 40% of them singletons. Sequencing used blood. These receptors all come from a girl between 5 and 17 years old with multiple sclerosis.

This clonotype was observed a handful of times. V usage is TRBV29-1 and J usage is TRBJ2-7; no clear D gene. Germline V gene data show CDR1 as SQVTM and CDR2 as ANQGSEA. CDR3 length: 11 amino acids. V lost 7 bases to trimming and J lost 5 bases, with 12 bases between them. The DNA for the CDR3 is TGCAGCGGCGGAACGGAGAACGAGCAGTACTTC. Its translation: CSGGTENEQYF.

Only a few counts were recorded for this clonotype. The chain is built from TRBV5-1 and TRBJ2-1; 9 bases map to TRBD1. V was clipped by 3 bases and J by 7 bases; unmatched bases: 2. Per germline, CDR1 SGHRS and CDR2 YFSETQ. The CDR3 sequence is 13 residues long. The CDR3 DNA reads TGCGCCAGCAGCTGGACAGGGGCGAATGAGCAGTTCTTC. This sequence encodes CASSWTGANEQFF. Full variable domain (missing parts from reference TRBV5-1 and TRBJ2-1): KAGVTQTPRYLIKTRGQQVTLSCSPISGHRSVSWYQQTPGQGLQFLFEYFSETQRNKGNFPGRFSGRQFSNSRSEMNVSTLELGDSALYLCASSWTGANEQFFGPGTRLTVL.

The CDR3 loop reads CASSQNPGPGRYEQYF. The CDR3, as DNA: TGCGCCAGCAGCCAGAATCCGGGCCCTGGGCGCTACGAGCAGTACTTC. J is TRBJ2-7 and V is TRBV4-1; D is unresolved. Germline V CDR1 and CDR2: MGHRA, YSYEKL. CDR3 length equals 16 residues. V gave up 3 bases and J gave up 3 bases, with 18 bases separating them.

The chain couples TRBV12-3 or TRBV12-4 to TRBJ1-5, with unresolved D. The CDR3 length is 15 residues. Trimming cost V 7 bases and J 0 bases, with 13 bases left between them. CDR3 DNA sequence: TGTGCCAGCACCATGGACGGTTATAGCAATCAGCCCCAGCATTTT. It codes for CASTMDGYSNQPQHF.

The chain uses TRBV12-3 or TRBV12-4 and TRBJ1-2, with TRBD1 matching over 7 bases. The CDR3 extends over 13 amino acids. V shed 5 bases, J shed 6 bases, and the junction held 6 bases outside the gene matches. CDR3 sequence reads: CASSISGGDGYTF. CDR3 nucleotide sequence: TGTGCCAGCAGTATCTCAGGGGGAGATGGCTACACCTTC.

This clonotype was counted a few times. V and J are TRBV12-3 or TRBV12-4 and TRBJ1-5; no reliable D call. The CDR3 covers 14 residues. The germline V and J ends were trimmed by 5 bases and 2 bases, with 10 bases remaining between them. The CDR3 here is CASSRATGNQPQHF. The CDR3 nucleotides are TGTGCCAGCAGTCGAGCAACCGGCAATCAGCCCCAGCATTTT.

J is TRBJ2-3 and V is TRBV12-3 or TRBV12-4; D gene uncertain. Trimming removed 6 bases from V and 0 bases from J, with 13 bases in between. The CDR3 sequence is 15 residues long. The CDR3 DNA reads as TGTGCCAGCAGCCGCCGGCCTGTAAGCACAGATACGCAGTATTTT. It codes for CASSRRPVSTDTQYF.

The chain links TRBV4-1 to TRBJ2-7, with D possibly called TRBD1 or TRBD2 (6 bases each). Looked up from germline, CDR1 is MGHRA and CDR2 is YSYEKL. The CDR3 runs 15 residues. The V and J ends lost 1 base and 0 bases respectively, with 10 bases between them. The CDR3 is CASSQGRGPSYEQYF. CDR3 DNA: TGCGCCAGCAGCCAAGGCCGGGGGCCCTCCTACGAGCAGTACTTC.

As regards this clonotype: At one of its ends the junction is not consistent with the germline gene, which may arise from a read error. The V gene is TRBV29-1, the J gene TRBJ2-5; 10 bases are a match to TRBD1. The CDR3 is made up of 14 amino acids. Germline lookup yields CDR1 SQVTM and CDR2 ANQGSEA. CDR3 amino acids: CSGRDRGFQGTQYF. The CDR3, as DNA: TGCAGCGGCCGGGACAGGGGTTTCCAAGGGACCCAGTACTTC.

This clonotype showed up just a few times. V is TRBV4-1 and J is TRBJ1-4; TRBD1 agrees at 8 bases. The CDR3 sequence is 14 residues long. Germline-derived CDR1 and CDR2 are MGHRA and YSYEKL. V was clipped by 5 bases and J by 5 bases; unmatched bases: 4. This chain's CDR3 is CASSSTGENEKLFF. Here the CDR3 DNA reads TGCGCCAGCAGCTCGACAGGGGAGAATGAAAAACTGTTTTTT.

The CDR3 reads CASSSRRMDEQFF. Here the CDR3 DNA reads TGTGCCAGCAGCTCCCGCCGGATGGATGAGCAGTTCTTC. The chain is built from TRBV5-6 and TRBJ2-1; unclear D gene. Germline V gives CDR1 SGHDT, CDR2 YYEEEE. The CDR3 is made up of 13 amino acids. The V and J ends lost 3 bases and 8 bases respectively, with 12 bases between them.

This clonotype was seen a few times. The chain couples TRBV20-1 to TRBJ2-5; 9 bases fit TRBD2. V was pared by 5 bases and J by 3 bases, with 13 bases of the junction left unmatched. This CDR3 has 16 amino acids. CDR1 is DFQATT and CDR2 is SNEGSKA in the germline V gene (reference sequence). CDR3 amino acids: CSARGGLAGREETQYF. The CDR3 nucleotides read TGCAGTGCTCGAGGAGGGCTAGCGGGAAGGGAAGAGACCCAGTACTTC.

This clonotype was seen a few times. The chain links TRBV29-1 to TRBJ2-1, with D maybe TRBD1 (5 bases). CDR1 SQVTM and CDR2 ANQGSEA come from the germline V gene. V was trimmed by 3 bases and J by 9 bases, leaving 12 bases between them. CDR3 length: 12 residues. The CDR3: CSVEGLRREQFF. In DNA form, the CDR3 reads TGCAGCGTTGAGGGGCTAAGACGTGAGCAGTTCTTC.

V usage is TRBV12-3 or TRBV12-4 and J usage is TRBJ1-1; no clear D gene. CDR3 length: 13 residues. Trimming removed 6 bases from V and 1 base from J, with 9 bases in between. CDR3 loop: CASRPTPNTEAFF. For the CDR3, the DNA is TGTGCCAGCAGGCCTACCCCGAACACTGAAGCTTTCTTT.

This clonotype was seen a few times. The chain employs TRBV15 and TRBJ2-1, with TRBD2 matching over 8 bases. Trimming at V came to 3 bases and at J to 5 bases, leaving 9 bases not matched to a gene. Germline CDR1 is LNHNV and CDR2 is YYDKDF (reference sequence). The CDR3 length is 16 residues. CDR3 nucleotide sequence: TGTGCCACCAGCAGCCTAAAGCGGGGGCCGAACAATGAGCAGTTCTTC. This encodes CATSSLKRGPNNEQFF.

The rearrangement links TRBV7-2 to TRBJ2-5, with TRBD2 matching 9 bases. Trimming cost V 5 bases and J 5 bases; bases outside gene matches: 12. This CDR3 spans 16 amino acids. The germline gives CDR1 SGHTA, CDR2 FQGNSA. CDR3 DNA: TGTGCCAGCAGCCTATTCGGCGGGGGGGCCGGGGAGACCCAGTACTTC. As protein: CASSLFGGGAGETQYF.

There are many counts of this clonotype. CDR3 DNA: TGTGCCAGCAGCCCCTTGGCGGGGGAGCAGTACTTC. Its protein product is CASSPLAGEQYF. The rearrangement joins TRBV5-5 to TRBJ2-7; D is perhaps TRBD2 (6 bases). Germline values: CDR1 SGHKS, CDR2 YYEKEE (reference sequence). The CDR3 runs to 12 residues. The V end was cut by 4 bases, the J end by 7 bases, with 12 bases between.

In nucleotides, the CDR3 is TGTGCCAGCAGTTCCGGGACAGGGGCGTACCAAGAGACCCAGTACTTC. Translating it yields CASSSGTGAYQETQYF. This sequence joins TRBV6-1 and TRBJ2-5; the match to TRBD1 covers 10 bases. Germline CDR1 and CDR2: MNHNS and SASEGT. This CDR3 region has 16 residues. V trimming: 5 bases; J trimming: 0 bases; junction bases outside the gene matches: 6.

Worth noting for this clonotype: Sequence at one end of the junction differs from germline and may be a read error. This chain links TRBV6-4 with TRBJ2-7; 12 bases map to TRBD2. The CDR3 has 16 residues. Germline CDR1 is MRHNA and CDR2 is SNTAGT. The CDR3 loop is CASSDSRTSGNDEQYF. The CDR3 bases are TGTGCCAGCAGCGACTCCAGGACTAGCGGGAATGATGAGCAGTACTTC.

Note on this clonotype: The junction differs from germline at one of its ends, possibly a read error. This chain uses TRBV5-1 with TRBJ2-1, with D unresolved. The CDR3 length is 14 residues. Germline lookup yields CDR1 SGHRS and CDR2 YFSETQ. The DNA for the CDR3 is TGCGCCAGCAGCTTCGGGCAGAAATACATTGAGCAGTTCTTC. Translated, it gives CASSFGQKYIEQFF.

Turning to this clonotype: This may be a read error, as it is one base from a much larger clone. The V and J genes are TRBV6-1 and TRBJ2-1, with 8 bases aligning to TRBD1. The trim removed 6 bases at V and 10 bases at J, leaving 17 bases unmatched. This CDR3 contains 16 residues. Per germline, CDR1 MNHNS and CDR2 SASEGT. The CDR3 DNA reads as TGTGCCAGCAGCCCACGGTGGACAGGGAAGGCTTACGAGCAGTTCTTC. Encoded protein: CASSPRWTGKAYEQFF.

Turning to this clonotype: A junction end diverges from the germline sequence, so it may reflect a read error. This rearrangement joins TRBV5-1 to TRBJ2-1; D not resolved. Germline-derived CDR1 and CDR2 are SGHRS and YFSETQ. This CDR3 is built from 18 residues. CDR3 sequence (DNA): TGCGTCAGCAGCTTGGAATTTATGAGACGAAGCTCCTACAATGAGCAGTTCTTC. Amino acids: CVSSLEFMRRSSYNEQFF.

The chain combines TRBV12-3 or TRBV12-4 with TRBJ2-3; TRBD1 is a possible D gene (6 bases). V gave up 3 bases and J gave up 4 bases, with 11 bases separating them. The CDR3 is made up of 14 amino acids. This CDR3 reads CASSFNGGPDTQYF. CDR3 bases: TGTGCCAGCAGTTTCAATGGGGGCCCAGATACGCAGTATTTT.

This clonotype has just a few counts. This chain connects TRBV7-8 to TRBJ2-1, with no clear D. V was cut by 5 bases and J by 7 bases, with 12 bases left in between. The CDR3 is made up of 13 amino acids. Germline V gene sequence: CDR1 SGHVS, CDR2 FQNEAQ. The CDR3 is CASSQRFENEQFF. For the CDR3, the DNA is TGTGCCAGCAGCCAAAGGTTCGAGAATGAGCAGTTCTTC.

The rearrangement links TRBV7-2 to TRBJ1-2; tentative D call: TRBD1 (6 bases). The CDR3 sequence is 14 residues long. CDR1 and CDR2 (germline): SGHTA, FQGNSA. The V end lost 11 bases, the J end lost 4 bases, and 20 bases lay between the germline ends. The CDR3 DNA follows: TGTGCCGGTGGGGGACGGGGGGCCACCTATGGCTACACCTTC. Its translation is CAGGGRGATYGYTF.